Each of the 32 T cell receptor beta chains below was sequenced from the same sample in a study of T cell changes during pregnancy in multiple sclerosis. Measured with immunoSEQ multiplex PCR; TCRdb has only the in-frame clones, and not every one. The repertoire holds about 110,000 clones, with roughly 92% as singletons. The sequencing here drew on peripheral blood, taken after pregnancy. Every receptor here comes from a female donor with multiple sclerosis, enrolled in a pregnancy study.

Comment on this clone: A junction end diverges from the germline sequence, so it may reflect a read error. This rearrangement joins TRBV15 to TRBJ1-2; 7 positions agree with TRBD1. This CDR3 is 15 amino acids long. CDR1 and CDR2 from the germline V gene are LNHNV and YYDKDF (reference sequence). CDR3 sequence reads: CATSGDRDSNYGYTF. CDR3 sequence (DNA): TGTGCCACCAGCGGAGACAGGGACTCTAACTATGGCTACACCTTC.

This rearrangement joins TRBV18 to TRBJ2-7, with 10 bases lining up with TRBD2. The CDR3 is 14 residues long. The J segment lost 5 bases and the V segment lost 4 bases, leaving 5 bases of the junction unmatched. Germline-derived CDR1 and CDR2 are KGHSH and LQKENI. The CDR3 region has the DNA TGTGCCAGCTCACTGAGGCTAGCGGGGGACGAGCAGTACTTC. It translates to CASSLRLAGDEQYF.

This chain connects TRBV4-2 to TRBJ1-6; a weak D match, TRBD1 (5 bases). Trimming left V 4 bases short and J 5 bases short, with 12 bases between. Germline CDR1 and CDR2: LGHNA and YNFKEQ. The CDR3 runs to 15 residues. The DNA of the CDR3 is TGTGCCAGCAGCCCCGCGGGGGGGGATAATTCACCCCTCCACTTT. Translated, it gives CASSPAGGDNSPLHF.

This rearrangement joins TRBV2 to TRBJ1-3; weak D call: TRBD1 (6 bases). Germline CDR1 SNHLY, CDR2 FYNNEI. Trimming removed 7 bases from V and 1 base from J, with 11 bases in between. The CDR3 length is 14 residues. The CDR3 coding sequence is TGTGCCAGCAACGATCAGGGGTCTGGAAACACCATATATTTT. Translated, it gives CASNDQGSGNTIYF.

This CDR3 reads CASSLRLEAGETQYF. The CDR3 bases are TGTGCCAGCAGCTTGAGGCTGGAAGCGGGGGAGACCCAGTACTTC. The J gene is TRBJ2-5, the V gene TRBV5-4; 7 bases are a match to TRBD2. Unmatched junction bases numbered 8, after V lost 1 base and J lost 5 bases. CDR3 length equals 15 residues. Germline V CDR1 and CDR2: SGHNT, YYREEE (reference sequence). Full variable domain (rest looked up from reference TRBV5-4 and TRBJ2-5): ETGVTQSPTHLIKTRGQQVTLRCSSQSGHNTVSWYQQALGQGPQFIFQYYREEENGRGNFPPRFSGLQFPNYSSELNVNALELDDSALYLCASSLRLEAGETQYFGPGTRLLVL.

This clone was found a few times. The rearrangement uses TRBV10-3 and TRBJ2-7; 7 nucleotides align to TRBD1. CDR1 is ENHRY, CDR2 SYGVKD, per germline. V dropped 4 bases and J dropped 2; count of bases not matched to a gene: 11. The CDR3 loop spans 16 amino acids. CDR3 in amino acids: CAISAPKTGDPYEQYF. The CDR3 region has the DNA TGTGCCATCAGTGCCCCTAAAACAGGGGACCCCTACGAGCAGTACTTC.

The chain has TRBV5-1 and TRBJ2-2, with TRBD2 matching 8 bases. The CDR3 has 14 amino acids. J lost 6 bases, V lost 0 bases, and 1 base had no gene match. Germline V lookup: CDR1 SGHRS, CDR2 YFSETQ. The CDR3 region is CASSLGSGAGELFF. CDR3 DNA sequence: TGCGCCAGCAGCTTGGGTAGCGGGGCCGGGGAGCTGTTTTTT.

This sequence joins TRBV29-1 and TRBJ2-3; D is unresolved. The CDR3 length is 13 residues. The V gene's germline CDR1 is SQVTM and CDR2 ANQGSEA. V lost 3 bases and J lost 5, with 12 bases in between. CDR3 loop: CSVEIQSLDTQYF. CDR3 nucleotides: TGCAGCGTTGAGATCCAGTCTTTAGATACGCAGTATTTT.

The V and J genes are TRBV5-6 and TRBJ2-2, with 8 bases fitting TRBD1. The CDR3 covers 15 residues. V trimming: 3 bases; J trimming: 4 bases; junction bases outside the gene matches: 5. The germline V gene encodes CDR1 SGHDT and CDR2 YYEEEE. CDR3 sequence (DNA): TGTGCCAGCAGCTACGAAGGACAGGGCACCGGGGAGCTGTTTTTT. Its translation: CASSYEGQGTGELFF.

CDR3 nucleotides: TGTGCCAGCAGCATACGGGACAGGGACAATGAGCAGTTCTTC. This codes for CASSIRDRDNEQFF. The chain is built from TRBV9 and TRBJ2-1; 9 nucleotides match TRBD1. The germline gives CDR1 SGDLS, CDR2 YYNGEE. V trimming: 4 bases; J trimming: 5 bases; junction bases outside the gene matches: 4. This CDR3 contains 14 residues.

This chain joins TRBV18 and TRBJ1-6, with a tentative D call TRBD1 (6 bases). The V end lost 1 base, the J end lost 0 bases, and 10 bases lay between the germline ends. CDR1 is KGHSH and CDR2 is LQKENI in the germline V gene. There are 17 residues in the CDR3. The chain's CDR3 is CASSPHQGSSYNSPLHF. DNA for the CDR3: TGTGCCAGCTCACCACATCAGGGGAGCTCCTATAATTCACCCCTCCACTTT.

The V and J genes are TRBV14 and TRBJ2-3; TRBD2 might be the D (5 bases). V gave up 5 bases and J gave up 2 bases, with 14 bases separating them. The CDR3 is made up of 15 amino acids. Germline-derived CDR1 and CDR2 are SGHDN and FVKESK. CDR3 nucleotide sequence: TGTGCCAGCAGCTTAGGAAGCGGATCCACAGATACGCAGTATTTT. Encoded protein: CASSLGSGSTDTQYF.

The V gene is TRBV18, the J gene TRBJ2-7, with D perhaps matching TRBD1 (5 bases). Per the germline V gene, CDR1 is KGHSH and CDR2 is LQKENI. V lost 2 bases to trimming and J lost 3 bases, with 8 bases between them. The CDR3 runs to 13 residues. The CDR3 sequence is CASSPSRVYEQYF. As DNA, the CDR3 is TGTGCCAGCTCACCAAGCAGGGTCTACGAGCAGTACTTC.

V gene TRBV4-1 combines with J gene TRBJ2-1; 7 nucleotides agree with TRBD1. The V gene's germline CDR1 is MGHRA and CDR2 YSYEKL. V shed 1 base, J shed 7 bases, and the junction held 4 bases outside the gene matches. The CDR3 runs 14 residues. The CDR3 protein is CASSQVLRGNEQFF. In DNA form, the CDR3 reads TGCGCCAGCAGCCAAGTTCTCAGGGGGAATGAGCAGTTCTTC.

V is TRBV7-3 and J is TRBJ1-2; D unclear. This CDR3 region has 13 residues. CDR1 is SGHTA and CDR2 is FQGTGA in the germline V gene. V shed 5 bases and J shed 8 bases, with 15 bases lying between them. The CDR3 here is CASSPNPGWGYTF. DNA of the CDR3: TGTGCCAGCAGCCCGAACCCAGGATGGGGCTACACCTTC.

This clone showed up just a few times. CDR3 nucleotides: TGTGCCAGCAGCACGGGACTCCATTTGGACGAGCAGTACTTC. Translated: CASSTGLHLDEQYF. The chain carries TRBV13 and TRBJ2-7; tentative D call: TRBD2 (6 bases). The CDR3 totals 14 residues. The germline V and J ends were trimmed by 5 bases and 5 bases, with 16 bases remaining between them. Germline CDR1 is PRHDT and CDR2 is FYEKMQ (reference sequence). Complete variable domain (other parts from reference TRBV13 and TRBJ2-7): AAGVIQSPRHLIKEKRETATLKCYPIPRHDTVYWYQQGPGQDPQFLISFYEKMQSDKGSIPDRFSAQQFSDYHSELNMSSLELGDSALYFCASSTGLHLDEQYFGPGTRLTVT.

V usage is TRBV10-3 and J usage is TRBJ2-3, with 7 bases identical to TRBD2. The V gene's germline CDR1 is ENHRY and CDR2 SYGVKD. This CDR3 has 16 amino acids. V gave up 4 bases and J gave up 2 bases; unmatched junction bases: 9. The DNA for the CDR3 is TGTGCCATCAGTGTACGACGGGGGGTAATCACAGATACGCAGTATTTT. Its translation is CAISVRRGVITDTQYF.

The V and J genes are TRBV19 and TRBJ2-7; D is undetermined. Trimming shortened V by 1 base and J by 2 bases, and 9 bases separated the two germline ends. Germline V CDR1 and CDR2: LNHDA, SQIVND (reference sequence). The CDR3 is made up of 14 amino acids. CDR3 nucleotide sequence: TGTGCCAGTAGTATAGGACGAGGAGCCTACGAGCAGTACTTC. Translation: CASSIGRGAYEQYF.

V usage is TRBV19 and J usage is TRBJ2-7; D may be TRBD1 (6 bases). Trimming took 4 bases from V and 7 from J, leaving 32 bases between them. The V gene's germline CDR1 is LNHDA and CDR2 SQIVND (reference sequence). CDR3 length: 19 amino acids. CDR3 protein: CASSTTGRHLFCAYWEQYF. For the CDR3, the DNA is TGTGCCAGTAGTACCACAGGGAGACATCTCTTTTGTGCCTATTGGGAGCAGTACTTC.

The gene calls are TRBV4-2 and TRBJ2-5; the match to TRBD2 covers 9 bases. The CDR3 spans 18 residues. V lost 0 bases to trimming and J lost 5 bases; unmatched junction nucleotides: 13. Germline assignment: CDR1 LGHNA and CDR2 YNFKEQ. The CDR3: CASSQELSGGPTWETQYF. Written as DNA, the CDR3 is TGTGCCAGCAGCCAAGAGTTAAGCGGGGGGCCTACTTGGGAGACCCAGTACTTC.

The V and J genes are TRBV5-6 and TRBJ2-1; TRBD1 is a possible D gene (5 bases). Trimming took off 3 bases at V and 4 bases at J, with 8 bases between the two ends. Per the germline V gene, CDR1 is SGHDT and CDR2 is YYEEEE. The CDR3 loop spans 13 amino acids. The CDR3 nucleotides read TGTGCCAGCAGCTGGACACATTACAATGAGCAGTTCTTC. This translates into CASSWTHYNEQFF.

The chain has TRBV27 and TRBJ1-1, with D perhaps matching TRBD1 (5 bases). The V gene's germline CDR1 is MNHEY and CDR2 SMNVEV (reference sequence). V lost 5 bases and J 1 base, leaving 14 bases between the germline ends. The CDR3 runs 15 residues. DNA for the CDR3: TGTGCCAGCAGTAACAGCAGGGTTAGGAACACTGAAGCTTTCTTT. Encoded protein: CASSNSRVRNTEAFF.

The chain has TRBV4-1 and TRBJ2-5; 12 nucleotides align to TRBD2. The CDR3 is made up of 17 amino acids. V shed 1 base, J shed 4 bases, and the junction held 7 bases outside the gene matches. The germline V gene encodes CDR1 MGHRA and CDR2 YSYEKL. Here the CDR3 DNA reads TGCGCCAGCAGCCAAGTATTACTAGCGGGGGGAGGAGAGACCCAGTACTTC. As protein: CASSQVLLAGGGETQYF.

This sequence joins TRBV5-1 and TRBJ1-3, with 8 bases identical to TRBD1. This CDR3 is 19 amino acids long. Germline lookup yields CDR1 SGHRS and CDR2 YFSETQ. Unmatched junction bases numbered 15, after V lost 4 bases and J lost 0 bases. The CDR3 DNA reads TGCGCCAGCAGCCAACCGAGAGAGACAGGGGACTACTCTGGAAACACCATATATTTT. Translating gives CASSQPRETGDYSGNTIYF. The complete variable domain, with remaining parts taken from reference TRBV5-1 and TRBJ1-3, reads KAGVTQTPRYLIKTRGQQVTLSCSPISGHRSVSWYQQTPGQGLQFLFEYFSETQRNKGNFPGRFSGRQFSNSRSEMNVSTLELGDSALYLCASSQPRETGDYSGNTIYFGEGSWLTVV.

V usage is TRBV2 and J usage is TRBJ2-4, with 10 bases that match TRBD1. Germline V gene sequence: CDR1 SNHLY, CDR2 FYNNEI. V trimming: 4 bases; J trimming: 8 bases; junction bases outside the gene matches: 2. The length of the CDR3 is 13 residues. CDR3 sequence: CASSAGTGDIQYF. The CDR3 nucleotides read TGTGCCAGCAGTGCCGGGACAGGGGACATTCAGTACTTC.

This sequence joins TRBV6-5 and TRBJ1-2; no clear D gene. Germline V lookup: CDR1 MNHEY, CDR2 SVGAGI. V lost 2 bases and J 7 bases, leaving 8 bases between the germline ends. CDR3 length: 12 residues. CDR3 sequence reads: CASSYPSGGYTF. The CDR3 nucleotides read TGTGCCAGCAGTTACCCATCGGGTGGCTACACCTTC.

This chain links TRBV27 with TRBJ1-2, with D uncertain. From germline, CDR1 is MNHEY and CDR2 SMNVEV (reference sequence). The length of the CDR3 is 13 residues. Trimming left V 0 bases short and J 5 bases short, with 7 bases between. The CDR3 region is CASSLSGRYGYTF. CDR3 bases: TGTGCCAGCAGTTTATCTGGTCGGTATGGCTACACCTTC.

V and J are TRBV5-8 and TRBJ2-2; D unclear. Germline V gene data show CDR1 as SGHTS and CDR2 as YDEGEE. Trimming removed 1 base from V and 3 bases from J, with 10 bases in between. The CDR3 runs 15 residues. The DNA of the CDR3 is TGTGCCAGCAGCTTGATGGATCAGGACACCGGGGAGCTGTTTTTT. Residues: CASSLMDQDTGELFF.

This chain connects TRBV7-2 to TRBJ2-4, with TRBD2 matching over 8 bases. Germline V gives CDR1 SGHTA, CDR2 FQGNSA. CDR3 size: 17 residues. Losses at the gene ends were 5 bases for V and 0 bases for J; bases not matched to a gene: 9. CDR3 in DNA: TGTGCCAGCAGCAATGCCCACGGGGGGGTAGCCAAAAACATTCAGTACTTC. This encodes CASSNAHGGVAKNIQYF.

This clone was detected only once. The CDR3 coding sequence is TGTGCCAGCAGTTACAGCGGGGGGGCCCTCGAGACCCAGTACTTC. Translation: CASSYSGGALETQYF. The J gene is TRBJ2-5, the V gene TRBV7-3, with TRBD2 matching over 10 bases. V dropped 6 bases and J dropped 5; count of bases not matched to a gene: 9. Germline V gives CDR1 SGHTA, CDR2 FQGTGA. This CDR3 has 15 amino acids.

This clone was counted between two and nine times. The chain's CDR3 is CASSSDRGAEAFF. CDR3 in DNA: TGCGCCAGCAGCTCTGACAGGGGAGCAGAAGCTTTCTTT. The chain couples TRBV5-1 to TRBJ1-1; TRBD1 aligns across 8 bases. The germline CDR1 and CDR2 sequences are SGHRS and YFSETQ. After removal of 3 bases from V and 8 bases from J, the junction contained 6 bases not matched to a gene. The CDR3 covers 13 residues.

V usage is TRBV13 and J usage is TRBJ2-3, with unresolved D. The CDR3 runs to 11 residues. With 3 bases removed from V and 6 bases from J, the gap between germline ends came to 4 bases. Germline V gene data show CDR1 as PRHDT and CDR2 as FYEKMQ (reference sequence). CDR3 region: CASSFGDTQYF. The CDR3 region has the DNA TGTGCCAGCAGCTTCGGGGATACGCAGTATTTT. The full variable domain, in which reference TRBV13 and TRBJ2-3 provide the parts outside the CDR3, is AAGVIQSPRHLIKEKRETATLKCYPIPRHDTVYWYQQGPGQDPQFLISFYEKMQSDKGSIPDRFSAQQFSDYHSELNMSSLELGDSALYFCASSFGDTQYFGPGTRLTVL.